The next 32 T cell receptor beta chains were all read from a single sample in a study of response to subunit inactivated influenza vaccine. TCRdb recomputed calls from the RT-PCR reads with MiXCR, one row per CDR3 protein. Found here are about 700,000 distinct CDR3 sequences, 11% to 15% of them singletons; the top ten hold 6% to 7%. The specimen comprised PBMCs from blood, sampled around two weeks before vaccination. Receptors originate from a man between 45 and 60 years old who received an inactivated influenza vaccine.

This clonotype occurred a few times. The V call is TRBV29-1, the J call TRBJ2-7; weak D call: TRBD2 (5 bases). V was clipped by 4 bases and J by 3 bases, with 13 bases between them. The CDR3 spans 13 residues. The V gene's germline CDR1 is SQVTM and CDR2 ANQGSEA. CDR3: CSVGPRGLYEQYF. CDR3 coding DNA: TGCAGCGTTGGCCCTCGCGGACTCTACGAGCAGTACTTC.

This clonotype came up a few times. The chain employs TRBV10-3 and TRBJ2-1, with 8 positions matching TRBD2. With V trimmed by 6 bases and J by 5 bases, 9 bases remained unmatched. Germline CDR1 ENHRY, CDR2 SYGVKD. This CDR3 comprises 15 residues. CDR3 region: CAIRPGLEANNEQFF. The CDR3 DNA is TGTGCCATCAGGCCGGGACTAGAAGCCAACAATGAGCAGTTCTTC.

The genes are TRBV27 and TRBJ1-5; 7 bases align to TRBD1. Germline V gene lookup returns CDR1 MNHEY and CDR2 SMNVEV (reference sequence). Trimming took 4 bases from V and 7 from J; bases not matched to a gene: 7. The CDR3 contains 14 residues. The CDR3 reads CASSSDRAGQPQHF. The DNA of the CDR3 is TGTGCCAGCAGTTCCGACAGGGCAGGCCAGCCCCAGCATTTT.

In DNA form, the CDR3 reads TGTGCCAGCAGCCAAGCCGCTTGGGCAGGGGGCTATGGCTACACCTTC. It specifies CASSQAAWAGGYGYTF. The V call is TRBV4-2, the J call TRBJ1-2, with 7 bases lining up with TRBD1. This CDR3 region has 16 residues. The V gene end was trimmed by 1 base and the J gene end by 4 bases; junction bases not matched to a gene: 9. Germline V gene sequence: CDR1 LGHNA, CDR2 YNFKEQ.

The V gene is TRBV5-1, the J gene TRBJ2-7, with D maybe TRBD2 (6 bases). The CDR3 runs to 14 residues. With 5 bases removed from V and 7 bases from J, the gap between germline ends came to 19 bases. Germline-derived CDR1 and CDR2 are SGHRS and YFSETQ. CDR3 DNA sequence: TGCGCCAGCAGAAGAGGAGGGCAGGGTGATGAGCAGTACTTC. Protein sequence: CASRRGGQGDEQYF. The full variable domain, completed using reference TRBV5-1 and TRBJ2-7, is KAGVTQTPRYLIKTRGQQVTLSCSPISGHRSVSWYQQTPGQGLQFLFEYFSETQRNKGNFPGRFSGRQFSNSRSEMNVSTLELGDSALYLCASRRGGQGDEQYFGPGTRLTVT.

This clonotype was picked up a small number of times. The chain is built from TRBV25-1 and TRBJ1-4, with D perhaps matching TRBD1 (5 bases). V lost 11 bases and J 2 bases, leaving 15 bases between the germline ends. The CDR3 loop spans 14 amino acids. The V gene's germline CDR1 is MGHDK and CDR2 SYGVNS. CDR3 coding DNA: TGTGCCGCGACAGACATTTATACTAATGAAAAACTGTTTTTT. Protein sequence: CAATDIYTNEKLFF.

A few counts support this clonotype. The chain combines TRBV20-1 with TRBJ2-7; no reliable D call. CDR1 and CDR2 from the germline V gene are DFQATT and SNEGSKA (reference sequence). The CDR3 is 13 amino acids. The ends were cut back, 0 bases at V and 2 bases at J, with 8 bases in the middle. This CDR3 reads CSARDVDTYEQYF. The DNA for the CDR3 is TGCAGTGCTAGAGATGTTGATACCTACGAGCAGTACTTC.

This clonotype was picked up a small number of times. The chain recombines TRBV15 with TRBJ2-7, with D unclear. This CDR3 has 12 amino acids. CDR1 and CDR2 (germline): LNHNV, YYDKDF (reference sequence). V lost 5 bases to trimming and J lost 3 bases, with 8 bases between them. The CDR3 nucleotides are TGTGCCACCAGCTGGGAAAGCTACGAGCAGTACTTC. The encoded protein is CATSWESYEQYF.

This chain uses TRBV10-3 with TRBJ2-7, with 11 bases matching TRBD2. V shed 6 bases, J shed 6 bases, and the junction held 13 bases outside the gene matches. The V gene's germline CDR1 is ENHRY and CDR2 SYGVKD. The CDR3 runs 16 residues. This CDR3 is CAIRGTGASGRSEQYF. The DNA for the CDR3 is TGTGCCATCAGGGGGACGGGGGCTAGCGGGAGGAGCGAGCAGTACTTC.

This clonotype has only a few counts. The chain's CDR3 is CASSQRSTGEETQYF. CDR3 DNA: TGTGCCAGCAGCCAAAGGTCCACAGGGGAAGAGACCCAGTACTTC. The chain uses TRBV4-2 and TRBJ2-5, with 7 bases lining up with TRBD1. This CDR3 contains 15 residues. Per germline, CDR1 LGHNA and CDR2 YNFKEQ. After removal of 2 bases from V and 3 bases from J, the junction contained 6 bases not matched to a gene.

In this sample, this clonotype turned up many times. This chain connects TRBV6-2 or TRBV6-3 to TRBJ2-7; D unresolved. Germline V gene data show CDR1 as MNHEY and CDR2 as SVGEGT. The CDR3 consists of 13 residues. Trimming removed 2 bases from V and 0 bases from J, with 5 bases in between. The CDR3 DNA sequence: TGTGCCAGCAGTTACGTGGGCTCCTACGAGCAGTACTTC. Its protein is CASSYVGSYEQYF.

This chain links TRBV4-1 with TRBJ1-5; 8 bases map to TRBD1. This CDR3 spans 17 amino acids. Germline-derived CDR1 and CDR2 are MGHRA and YSYEKL. Trimming took 5 bases from V and 3 from J; bases not matched to a gene: 12. The CDR3 loop reads CASSSRPRDRNNQPQHF. The CDR3 coding sequence is TGCGCCAGCAGCTCCAGACCCCGGGACAGGAACAATCAGCCCCAGCATTTT.

This chain connects TRBV11-2 to TRBJ2-1, with TRBD2 matching over 7 bases. The CDR3 sequence is 14 residues long. V dropped 5 bases and J dropped 5; count of bases not matched to a gene: 6. Germline CDR1 and CDR2: SGHAT and FQNNGV. The CDR3 nucleotides are TGTGCCAGCAGCACTGTCGGGGGGAACAATGAGCAGTTCTTC. It codes for CASSTVGGNNEQFF.

In this sample, this clonotype turned up a few times. The CDR3 sequence: CSAPRGRTSRTQYF. CDR3 coding DNA: TGCAGTGCTCCGAGAGGACGGACTTCCAGGACCCAGTACTTC. V usage is TRBV20-1 and J usage is TRBJ2-5; D is perhaps TRBD2 (5 bases). The CDR3 extends over 14 amino acids. The V gene lost 5 bases and the J gene lost 7 bases, with 20 bases spanning the gap. Germline CDR1 is DFQATT and CDR2 is SNEGSKA (reference sequence).

This clonotype was detected only a few times. The chain recombines TRBV20-1 with TRBJ2-3; either TRBD1 or TRBD2 may fit D (5 bases each). The ends were cut back, 6 bases at V and 4 bases at J, with 11 bases in the middle. CDR3 length: 12 amino acids. The germline V gene has CDR1 DFQATT and CDR2 SNEGSKA (reference sequence). The CDR3 DNA reads TGCAGTGCGTACCTGGGGGCAGATACGCAGTATTTT. Translation gives CSAYLGADTQYF.

This clonotype has a handful of counts. The V gene is TRBV9, the J gene TRBJ2-7; TRBD1 is a possible D gene (6 bases). Germline values: CDR1 SGDLS, CDR2 YYNGEE. The CDR3 runs to 14 residues. V was shortened by 3 bases and J by 0 bases, with 10 bases between the two germline ends. CDR3 in DNA: TGTGCCAGCAGCGAAGGACAGAGCTCCTACGAGCAGTACTTC. This translates into CASSEGQSSYEQYF.

This clonotype was recorded a few times. This chain uses TRBV7-3 with TRBJ2-1, with 7 bases lining up with TRBD1. V dropped 0 bases and J dropped 3; count of bases not matched to a gene: 5. In germline, CDR1 is SGHTA, CDR2 FQGTGA. This CDR3 is 16 amino acids long. The CDR3 here is CASSLTGGASYNEQFF. The CDR3 DNA reads TGTGCCAGCAGCTTAACAGGGGGCGCGAGCTACAATGAGCAGTTCTTC. The full variable domain, rest sourced from reference TRBV7-3 and TRBJ2-1, is GAGVSQTPSNKVTEKGKYVELRCDPISGHTALYWYRQSLGQGPEFLIYFQGTGAADDSGLPNDRFFAVRPEGSVSTLKIQRTERGDSAVYLCASSLTGGASYNEQFFGPGTRLTVL.

In its sample, this clonotype was seen a few times. The chain recombines TRBV7-9 with TRBJ1-3, with unresolved D. V was cut by 1 base and J by 0 bases, with 7 bases left in between. CDR1 is SEHNR and CDR2 is FQNEAQ in the germline V gene (reference sequence). This CDR3 contains 15 residues. The CDR3 DNA sequence: TGTGCCAGCAGCTTAGGTAGCAGCTCTGGAAACACCATATATTTT. Protein sequence: CASSLGSSSGNTIYF.

This clonotype occurred a few times. CDR3 nucleotide sequence: TGTGCCAGCAGCCAACAGGGACACTTGAACACTGAAGCTTTCTTT. This encodes CASSQQGHLNTEAFF. The rearrangement joins TRBV3-1 to TRBJ1-1; possible D gene TRBD1, 6 bases. Trimming took 2 bases from V and 0 from J, leaving 10 bases between them. The CDR3 is 15 residues long. Germline CDR1 and CDR2: LGHDT and YNNKEL (reference sequence). Filled out from reference TRBV3-1 and TRBJ1-1, the complete variable domain reads DTAVSQTPKYLVTQMGNDKSIKCEQNLGHDTMYWYKQDSKKFLKIMFSYNNKELIINETVPNRFSPKSPDKAHLNLHINSLELGDSAVYFCASSQQGHLNTEAFFGQGTRLTVV.

The chain carries TRBV7-9 and TRBJ1-3, with TRBD1 matching over 7 bases. This CDR3 has 14 amino acids. Germline loops: CDR1 SEHNR, CDR2 FQNEAQ (reference sequence). J was trimmed by 4 bases and V by 6 bases; bases with no gene match: 6. The CDR3 sequence is CASSKQGRGNTIYF. The CDR3 bases are TGTGCCAGCAGTAAACAGGGGAGAGGAAACACCATATATTTT.

This clonotype showed up just a few times. The rearrangement uses TRBV25-1 and TRBJ1-2; D not resolved. CDR3 length equals 11 residues. Trimming removed 8 bases from V and 6 bases from J, with 10 bases in between. From germline, CDR1 is MGHDK and CDR2 SYGVNS. The CDR3 coding sequence is TGTGCCAGCGGACGCTATGATGGCTACACCTTC. This encodes CASGRYDGYTF.

This clonotype was detected many times. The gene calls are TRBV4-3 and TRBJ2-2; TRBD2 agrees at 11 bases. The ends lost 6 bases at V and 7 bases at J; junction bases unmatched: 13. The CDR3 sequence is 17 residues long. The germline gives CDR1 LGHNA, CDR2 YSLEER. The CDR3 here is CASSQYWTSGSLGELFF. CDR3 sequence (DNA): TGCGCCAGCAGTCAATACTGGACTAGCGGGTCCCTCGGGGAGCTGTTTTTT.

The CDR3 sequence: CASSPRPAGGQYEQYF. CDR3 coding DNA: TGCGCCAGCAGTCCCCGCCCTGCGGGGGGGCAGTACGAGCAGTACTTC. The rearrangement links TRBV5-1 to TRBJ2-7; 9 nucleotides align to TRBD2. Trimming cost V 5 bases and J 4 bases; bases outside gene matches: 13. CDR1 is SGHRS, CDR2 YFSETQ, per germline. The CDR3 consists of 16 residues.

The J gene is TRBJ1-2, the V gene TRBV7-9; D remains ambiguous. Germline CDR1 is SEHNR and CDR2 is FQNEAQ (reference sequence). This CDR3 is built from 16 residues. V was cut by 5 bases and J by 1 base, with 17 bases left in between. The CDR3 spells CASSTKNRPRNYGYTF. The CDR3, as DNA: TGTGCCAGCAGCACGAAAAATCGGCCACGTAACTATGGCTACACCTTC.

The chain joins TRBV20-1 to TRBJ1-4; D not resolved. The V gene's germline CDR1 is DFQATT and CDR2 SNEGSKA (reference sequence). V was clipped by 3 bases and J by 3 bases, with 11 bases between them. The CDR3 is 14 residues long. CDR3 residues: CSARVARANEKLFF. CDR3 sequence (DNA): TGCAGTGCTAGGGTCGCCAGAGCTAATGAAAAACTGTTTTTT.

The sample holds a few counts of this clonotype. This rearrangement joins TRBV15 to TRBJ2-4; a possible D gene is TRBD2 (6 bases). Germline CDR1 and CDR2: LNHNV and YYDKDF (reference sequence). The CDR3 length is 15 residues. The V gene lost 5 bases and the J gene lost 0 bases, with 11 bases spanning the gap. CDR3 in DNA: TGTGCCACCAGCGCGGAGGGGCTAGCCAAAAACATTCAGTACTTC. It specifies CATSAEGLAKNIQYF.

This clonotype was seen a handful of times. This CDR3 is CASSFLSGASGYNEQFF. The CDR3 coding sequence is TGTGCCAGCAGTTTCCTGAGTGGGGCTAGCGGCTACAATGAGCAGTTCTTC. The V gene is TRBV28, the J gene TRBJ2-1, with 7 positions matching TRBD2. Per the germline V gene, CDR1 is MDHEN and CDR2 is SYDVKM. V lost 3 bases, J lost 3 bases, and 11 bases stayed unmatched. CDR3 length: 17 amino acids.

This clonotype came up a few times. The rearrangement joins TRBV4-2 to TRBJ2-5; D is unclear. Germline V gene data show CDR1 as LGHNA and CDR2 as YNFKEQ. Trimming removed 4 bases from V and 2 bases from J, with 11 bases in between. There are 14 residues in the CDR3. The CDR3 here is CASSLPGSQETQYF. DNA of the CDR3: TGTGCCAGCAGCCTCCCAGGCTCACAAGAGACCCAGTACTTC.

The chain uses TRBV20-1 and TRBJ2-7, with no clear D. Trimming stripped 3 bases from V and 2 bases from J, with 11 bases between. From germline, CDR1 is DFQATT and CDR2 SNEGSKA (reference sequence). This CDR3 has 13 residues. CDR3 region: CSARAAGTYEQYF. Written as DNA, the CDR3 is TGCAGTGCTAGGGCCGCAGGAACCTACGAGCAGTACTTC.

This clonotype was seen repeatedly, ten times or more. The chain is built from TRBV12-3 or TRBV12-4 and TRBJ2-2; D remains ambiguous. The V end was cut by 6 bases, the J end by 3 bases, with 2 bases between. The CDR3 runs 11 residues. The CDR3 loop is CASRYTGELFF. The CDR3 nucleotides are TGTGCCAGCAGGTACACCGGGGAGCTGTTTTTT.

The chain links TRBV20-1 to TRBJ2-7; TRBD1 agrees at 10 bases. V trimming: 6 bases; J trimming: 6 bases; junction bases outside the gene matches: 8. The germline gives CDR1 DFQATT, CDR2 SNEGSKA (reference sequence). This CDR3 region has 13 residues. The CDR3 here is CSAPGQGGFEQYF. CDR3 DNA sequence: TGCAGTGCACCAGGACAGGGGGGGTTCGAGCAGTACTTC.

This clonotype was counted a few times. V gene TRBV7-2 combines with J gene TRBJ2-7; 7 nucleotides agree with TRBD1. In germline, CDR1 is SGHTA, CDR2 FQGNSA. V was clipped by 3 bases and J by 2 bases; unmatched bases: 7. This CDR3 region has 15 residues. This CDR3 is CASSFSGTEPYEQYF. The CDR3 DNA is TGTGCCAGCAGCTTCTCCGGGACAGAACCCTACGAGCAGTACTTC.